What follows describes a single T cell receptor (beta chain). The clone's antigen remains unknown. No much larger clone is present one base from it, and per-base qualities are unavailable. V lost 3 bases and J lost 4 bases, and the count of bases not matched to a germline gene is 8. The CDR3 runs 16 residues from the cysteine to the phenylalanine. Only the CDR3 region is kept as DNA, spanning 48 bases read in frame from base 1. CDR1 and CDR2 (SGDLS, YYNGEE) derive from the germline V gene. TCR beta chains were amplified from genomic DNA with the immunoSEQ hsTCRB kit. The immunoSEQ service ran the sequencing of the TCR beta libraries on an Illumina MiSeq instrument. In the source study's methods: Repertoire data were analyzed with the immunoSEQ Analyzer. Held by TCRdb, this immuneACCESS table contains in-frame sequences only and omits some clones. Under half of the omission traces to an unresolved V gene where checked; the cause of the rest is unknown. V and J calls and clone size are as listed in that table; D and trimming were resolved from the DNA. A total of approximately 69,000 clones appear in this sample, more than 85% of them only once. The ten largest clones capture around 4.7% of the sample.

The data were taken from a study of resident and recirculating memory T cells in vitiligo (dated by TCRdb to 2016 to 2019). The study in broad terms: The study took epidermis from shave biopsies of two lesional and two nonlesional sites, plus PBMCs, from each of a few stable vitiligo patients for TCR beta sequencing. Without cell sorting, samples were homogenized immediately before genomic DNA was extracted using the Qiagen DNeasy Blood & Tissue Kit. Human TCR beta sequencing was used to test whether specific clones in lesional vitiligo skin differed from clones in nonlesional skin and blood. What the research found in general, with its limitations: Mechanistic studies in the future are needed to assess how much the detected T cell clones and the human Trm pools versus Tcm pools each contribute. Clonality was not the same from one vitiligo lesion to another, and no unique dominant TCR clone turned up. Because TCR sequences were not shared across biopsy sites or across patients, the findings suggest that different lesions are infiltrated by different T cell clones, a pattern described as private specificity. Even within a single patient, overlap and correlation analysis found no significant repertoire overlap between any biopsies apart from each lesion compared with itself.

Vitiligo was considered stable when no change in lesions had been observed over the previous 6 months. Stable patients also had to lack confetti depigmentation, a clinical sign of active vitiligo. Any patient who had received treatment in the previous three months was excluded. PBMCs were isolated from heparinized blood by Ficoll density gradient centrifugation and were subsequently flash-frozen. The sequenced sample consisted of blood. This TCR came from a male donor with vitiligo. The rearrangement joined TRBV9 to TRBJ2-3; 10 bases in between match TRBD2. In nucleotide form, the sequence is TGTGCCAGCAGCGGCCAAGCGGGGGGGCCGTCAGATACGCAGTATTTT. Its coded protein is CASSGQAGGPSDTQYF.